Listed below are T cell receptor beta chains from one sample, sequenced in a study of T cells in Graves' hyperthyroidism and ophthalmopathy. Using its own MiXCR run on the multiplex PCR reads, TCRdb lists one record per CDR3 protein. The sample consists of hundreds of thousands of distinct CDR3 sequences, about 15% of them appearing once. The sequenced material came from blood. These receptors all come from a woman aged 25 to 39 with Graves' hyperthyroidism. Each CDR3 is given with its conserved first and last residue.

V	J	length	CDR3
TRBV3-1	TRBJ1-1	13	CASSRGTGTEAFF
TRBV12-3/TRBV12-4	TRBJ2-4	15	CASSLRDRGKNIQYF
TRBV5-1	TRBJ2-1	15	CASSSGTGFLNEQFF
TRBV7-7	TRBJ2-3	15	CASSKLAGRTDTQYF
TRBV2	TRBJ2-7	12	CASLGLDYEQYF
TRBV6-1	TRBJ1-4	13	CASRKTGREKLFF
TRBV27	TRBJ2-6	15	CATRQGAGGANVLTF
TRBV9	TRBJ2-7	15	CASSVGQGIGYEQYF
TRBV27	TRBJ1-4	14	CASSLTDPGEKLFF
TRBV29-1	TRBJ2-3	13	CSVVLGNRDTQYF
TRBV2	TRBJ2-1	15	CVTLAGGPVYNEQFF